Below, one TCR beta chain is given with its context. This sample's treatment: oral pan-JAK inhibitor, 5-10 mg twice daily. These data are taken from a study of CD8+ T cells in alopecia areata. Study context: The drug, oral tofacitinib, was given to treated patients at 5 to 10 mg twice daily.

RNA was extracted and reverse transcribed into cDNA as the sequencing template. Method: immunoSEQ multiplex PCR; TCRdb's copy keeps in-frame clones and lacks some. This table has about 160,000 clones, less than 70% appearing once. The CDR3 extends over 14 amino acids. CDR1 is LNHNV and CDR2 is YYDKDF in the germline V gene (reference sequence). The germline V and J ends were trimmed by 10 bases and 1 base, with 13 bases remaining between them. Sample: CD4+ T cells sorted from blood, taken at week 4, from a patient treated with tofacitinib. The V gene is TRBV15, the J gene TRBJ2-2; D is uncertain. The origin of this receptor is a human donor with alopecia areata. CDR3 sequence: CANAAAKNTGELFF. In DNA, the CDR3 is TGTGCCAACGCGGCGGCTAAGAACACCGGGGAGCTGTTTTTT.